These 12 T cell receptor beta chains originate from one sample sequenced in a study of blood T cell repertoires in COVID-19. Generated by immunoSEQ multiplex PCR, the TCRdb table keeps only in-frame clones and is missing some. The sample lists about 110,000 clones, around 81% occurring once. Sample: peripheral blood. The receptor set was obtained from a woman in her 70s with acute or convalescent COVID-19.

Here the CDR3 DNA reads TGTGCCAGCAGCCGAGACAGGGATGCGAATGGCTACACCTTC. Translation: CASSRDRDANGYTF. The chain couples TRBV7-9 to TRBJ1-2; TRBD1 agrees at 7 bases. The germline V gene encodes CDR1 SEHNR and CDR2 FQNEAQ (reference sequence). The CDR3 totals 14 residues. V gave up 5 bases and J gave up 6 bases; unmatched junction bases: 9.

The chain is built from TRBV5-1 and TRBJ1-1, with D possibly TRBD1 on 6 matching bases. The germline V gene encodes CDR1 SGHRS and CDR2 YFSETQ. V was shortened by 3 bases and J by 0 bases, with 9 bases between the two germline ends. This CDR3 has 14 amino acids. As DNA, the CDR3 is TGCGCCAGCAGCTCCGGGACACTGAACACTGAAGCTTTCTTT. This translates into CASSSGTLNTEAFF. The whole variable domain, filled in from reference TRBV5-1 and TRBJ1-1, reads KAGVTQTPRYLIKTRGQQVTLSCSPISGHRSVSWYQQTPGQGLQFLFEYFSETQRNKGNFPGRFSGRQFSNSRSEMNVSTLELGDSALYLCASSSGTLNTEAFFGQGTRLTVV.

This clone was detected a few times. The chain carries TRBV6-5 and TRBJ2-5; 11 nucleotides match TRBD2. Germline-derived CDR1 and CDR2 are MNHEY and SVGAGI. The V segment lost 6 bases and the J segment 5 bases; nucleotides outside the gene matches: 8. CDR3 size: 15 residues. The CDR3 loop is CASRLAGGPRETQYF. Here the CDR3 DNA reads TGTGCCAGCAGATTAGCGGGAGGGCCGAGGGAGACCCAGTACTTC.

This chain joins TRBV5-1 and TRBJ2-1, with TRBD2 identical over 9 bases. Germline values: CDR1 SGHRS, CDR2 YFSETQ. The CDR3 is made up of 16 amino acids. Unmatched junction bases numbered 5, after V lost 4 bases and J lost 0 bases. The CDR3 protein is CASSLLAGSSYNEQFF. The CDR3 nucleotides are TGCGCCAGCAGCCTCCTAGCGGGGAGCTCCTACAATGAGCAGTTCTTC.

This sequence joins TRBV7-3 and TRBJ2-3, with a weak D call TRBD1 (6 bases). From germline, CDR1 is SGHTA and CDR2 FQGTGA. V lost 4 bases to trimming and J lost 7 bases, with 9 bases between them. CDR3 length: 12 residues. CDR3 DNA: TGTGCCAGCAGCTCACAGGGAAATACGCAGTATTTT. Amino acids: CASSSQGNTQYF.

The chain joins TRBV7-9 to TRBJ2-5; TRBD2 agrees at 11 bases. The V gene's germline CDR1 is SEHNR and CDR2 FQNEAQ (reference sequence). The CDR3 has 14 residues. With 8 bases clipped from V and 2 bases from J, the junction kept 4 bases outside the gene matches. The CDR3 spells CASETSGTQETQYF. The DNA for the CDR3 is TGTGCCAGCGAGACTAGCGGGACTCAAGAGACCCAGTACTTC. The full variable domain, its missing parts supplied by reference TRBV7-9 and TRBJ2-5, is DTGVSQNPRHKITKRGQNVTFRCDPISEHNRLYWYRQTLGQGPEFLTYFQNEAQLEKSRLLSDRFSAERPKGSFSTLEIQRTEQGDSAMYLCASETSGTQETQYFGPGTRLLVL.

This clone was observed once. This rearrangement joins TRBV28 to TRBJ1-1; D not resolved. The V gene's germline CDR1 is MDHEN and CDR2 SYDVKM. CDR3 length: 12 residues. The ends were cut back, 1 base at V and 11 bases at J, with 11 bases in the middle. Here the CDR3 DNA reads TGTGCCAGCAGTTTATTCGTGTCGTCCGCTTTCTTT. Encoded protein: CASSLFVSSAFF.

The rearrangement uses TRBV6-6 and TRBJ2-7, with TRBD1 identical over 7 bases. V dropped 6 bases and J dropped 7; count of bases not matched to a gene: 6. Per germline, CDR1 MNHNY and CDR2 SVGAGI (reference sequence). CDR3 length equals 12 residues. CDR3 in DNA: TGTGCCAGCAGCCAGACAGGGTGGGAGCAGTACGTC. Protein sequence: CASSQTGWEQYV.

This clone was seen just once. The CDR3 protein is CAWSVGTSRYEQYF. The DNA for the CDR3 is TGTGCCTGGAGTGTGGGGACTAGCCGATACGAGCAGTACTTC. V gene TRBV30 combines with J gene TRBJ2-7; 9 bases match TRBD2. This CDR3 spans 14 amino acids. CDR1 and CDR2 (germline): GTSNPN, SVGIG (reference sequence). Germline trimming cut 0 bases from V and 4 bases from J; bases unmatched to any gene: 4.

V gene TRBV28 combines with J gene TRBJ1-6; D is possibly TRBD1 (5 bases). Germline V gene lookup returns CDR1 MDHEN and CDR2 SYDVKM. The V end lost 5 bases, the J end lost 10 bases, and 9 bases lay between the germline ends. This CDR3 is built from 12 residues. CDR3 sequence reads: CASSLQASPLHF. The CDR3 nucleotides read TGTGCCAGCAGTCTACAGGCATCACCCCTCCACTTT. The variable domain in full, with the rest retrieved from reference TRBV28 and TRBJ1-6, is DVKVTQSSRYLVKRTGEKVFLECVQDMDHENMFWYRQDPGLGLRLIYFSYDVKMKEKGDIPEGYSVSREKKERFSLILESASTNQTSMYLCASSLQASPLHFGNGTRLTVT.

The chain combines TRBV2 with TRBJ1-2, with TRBD1 matching 8 bases. V gave up 6 bases and J gave up 4 bases; unmatched junction bases: 4. The CDR3 is made up of 13 amino acids. Germline V CDR1 and CDR2: SNHLY, FYNNEI. The CDR3 DNA reads TGTGCCAGCAGCCTAGGACAGGGCTATGGCTACACCTTC. Its translation: CASSLGQGYGYTF.

The chain carries TRBV5-1 and TRBJ1-3; tentative D call: TRBD1 (5 bases). The germline V gene encodes CDR1 SGHRS and CDR2 YFSETQ. V gave up 0 bases and J gave up 7 bases, with 17 bases separating them. The CDR3 length is 16 residues. The CDR3 DNA reads as TGCGCCAGCAGCTTGGGCGGCGGGGGGTTGACGAACACCATATATTTT. This codes for CASSLGGGGLTNTIYF.